The 21 T cell receptor beta chains below were found in one sample sequenced in a study of blood T cell repertoires in COVID-19. The assay was immunoSEQ multiplex PCR, and TCRdb's table has in-frame clones only and misses some. Seen here are about 320,000 clones, about 89% observed once, and the top ten hold 5% to 7.5%. Sequenced material: peripheral blood. These receptors came from a man aged 18 to 35 who had recovered from COVID-19.

This clone has more than one count but fewer than ten. V and J are TRBV6-5 and TRBJ1-2, with 9 bases fitting TRBD1. Trimming removed 0 bases from V and 7 bases from J; junction bases left unmatched: 3. This CDR3 spans 14 amino acids. Germline V lookup: CDR1 MNHEY, CDR2 SVGAGI. The CDR3 DNA sequence: TGTGCCAGCAGTTACTCGGAGGGACAGGGTGGCTACACCTTC. Its protein is CASSYSEGQGGYTF.

V usage is TRBV19 and J usage is TRBJ2-7, with 9 bases aligning to TRBD1. Germline V gene data show CDR1 as LNHDA and CDR2 as SQIVND (reference sequence). Unmatched junction bases numbered 2, after V lost 5 bases and J lost 3 bases. The CDR3 has 13 amino acids. The CDR3 region has the DNA TGTGCCAGTAGTGGGGGACAGGGCTACGAGCAGTACTTC. Its translation is CASSGGQGYEQYF.

This clone appeared a single time. The chain uses TRBV7-2 and TRBJ2-6, with a weak D call TRBD1 (5 bases). Germline lookup yields CDR1 SGHTA and CDR2 FQGNSA. Trimming took off 1 base at V and 3 bases at J, with 13 bases between the two ends. There are 17 residues in the CDR3. This CDR3 is CASSLGGPVSGANVLTF. CDR3 coding DNA: TGTGCCAGCAGCTTAGGGGGCCCCGTGAGTGGGGCCAACGTCCTGACTTTC.

This chain joins TRBV10-3 and TRBJ2-1; D may be TRBD2 (5 bases). This CDR3 is 14 amino acids long. The V end lost 7 bases, the J end lost 0 bases, and 10 bases lay between the germline ends. Germline-derived CDR1 and CDR2 are ENHRY and SYGVKD. DNA of the CDR3: TGTGCCATCATGAGGGCGAGCTCCTACAATGAGCAGTTCTTC. Amino acid sequence: CAIMRASSYNEQFF.

The chain carries TRBV27 and TRBJ1-4; no reliable D call. This CDR3 region has 13 residues. The V end was cut by 5 bases, the J end by 8 bases, with 12 bases between. Germline V lookup: CDR1 MNHEY, CDR2 SMNVEV (reference sequence). The CDR3 loop is CASSLNQFEKLFF. In DNA form, the CDR3 reads TGTGCCAGCAGTCTAAATCAATTCGAAAAACTGTTTTTT. The full variable domain, completed using reference TRBV27 and TRBJ1-4, is EAQVTQNPRYLITVTGKKLTVTCSQNMNHEYMSWYRQDPGLGLRQIYYSMNVEVTDKGDVPEGYKVSRKEKRNFPLILESPSPNQTSLYFCASSLNQFEKLFFGSGTQLSVL.

The V gene is TRBV3-1 (or the pseudogene TRBV3-2), the J gene TRBJ2-1; no reliable D call. Germline loops: CDR1 LGHDT, CDR2 YNNKEL (reference sequence). Trimming pared 6 bases from V and 2 bases from J, leaving 8 bases between. This CDR3 contains 13 residues. DNA for the CDR3: TGTGCCAGCAGGAGAGAGACCTACAATGAGCAGTTCTTC. Its translation is CASRRETYNEQFF.

The rearrangement uses TRBV5-1 and TRBJ1-1; 7 bases are shared with TRBD1. The germline CDR1 and CDR2 sequences are SGHRS and YFSETQ. The junction had 5 bases not matched to a gene; V was cut back by 6 bases and J by 0 bases. This CDR3 has 14 amino acids. The CDR3 region is CASKPGQMNTEAFF. The CDR3, as DNA: TGCGCCAGCAAACCGGGACAGATGAACACTGAAGCTTTCTTT.

The chain recombines TRBV12-3 or TRBV12-4 with TRBJ1-2; D unresolved. This CDR3 region has 12 residues. Between the trimmed V and J ends, which lost 2 bases and 8 bases, there was a span of 9 bases. CDR3 in amino acids: CASSLMEEGYTF. For the CDR3, the DNA is TGTGCCAGCAGTTTAATGGAGGAAGGCTACACCTTC.

CDR3 residues: CASTTVAGELFF. The CDR3 coding sequence is TGTGCCAGCACCACCGTAGCTGGGGAGCTGTTTTTT. The chain has TRBV27 and TRBJ2-2; the D is unclear. V was cut by 7 bases and J by 8 bases, with 11 bases left in between. The CDR3 covers 12 residues. Per the germline V gene, CDR1 is MNHEY and CDR2 is SMNVEV (reference sequence).

This clone was seen a few times. This rearrangement joins TRBV27 to TRBJ2-7; perhaps TRBD1 as D (6 bases). Germline V gene sequence: CDR1 MNHEY, CDR2 SMNVEV (reference sequence). The length of the CDR3 is 12 residues. Trimming shortened V by 6 bases and J by 8 bases, and 14 bases separated the two germline ends. CDR3 bases: TGTGCCAGCAGAACGACAGGTGGCAAGCAGTACTTC. Translating gives CASRTTGGKQYF.

The V call is TRBV19, the J call TRBJ2-1; 9 positions agree with TRBD2. Germline lookup yields CDR1 LNHDA and CDR2 SQIVND (reference sequence). The CDR3 has 15 residues. After removal of 5 bases from V and 5 bases from J, the junction contained 7 bases not matched to a gene. As DNA, the CDR3 is TGTGCCAGTAGTGTTAGCGGGGGAACACACAATGAGCAGTTCTTC. Encoded protein: CASSVSGGTHNEQFF.

The chain recombines TRBV9 with TRBJ2-7; TRBD2 aligns across 7 bases. This CDR3 contains 13 residues. J was trimmed by 5 bases and V by 3 bases; bases with no gene match: 5. Germline CDR1 SGDLS, CDR2 YYNGEE. The CDR3 loop reads CASSGGGDDEQYF. The CDR3 bases are TGTGCCAGCAGCGGGGGAGGGGACGACGAGCAGTACTTC.

The chain combines TRBV7-9 with TRBJ1-2; 7 nucleotides line up with TRBD1. After removal of 5 bases from V and 9 bases from J, the junction contained 9 bases not matched to a gene. Germline V CDR1 and CDR2: SEHNR, FQNEAQ (reference sequence). CDR3 size: 13 residues. CDR3 loop: CASSPRQGPSYTF. CDR3 nucleotides: TGTGCCAGCAGCCCCCGACAGGGTCCAAGCTACACCTTC.

The gene calls are TRBV18 and TRBJ1-4; maybe TRBD1 (5 bases). This CDR3 region has 12 residues. Germline values: CDR1 KGHSH, CDR2 LQKENI. V was shortened by 4 bases and J by 12 bases, with 12 bases between the two germline ends. The CDR3 is CASSLGGGELFF. CDR3 coding DNA: TGTGCCAGCTCACTCGGGGGAGGCGAACTGTTTTTT.

V is TRBV6-6 and J is TRBJ2-2, with a weak D call TRBD2 (6 bases). The germline gives CDR1 MNHNY, CDR2 SVGAGI (reference sequence). This CDR3 is 16 amino acids long. With 7 bases removed from V and 4 bases from J, the gap between germline ends came to 19 bases. The CDR3 region has the DNA TGTGCCAGCACTCCGTCGGGTAGGGGAGGCACCGGGGAGCTGTTTTTT. Translating gives CASTPSGRGGTGELFF.

The chain employs TRBV18 and TRBJ2-3; 7 bases line up with TRBD2. This CDR3 is 15 amino acids long. The V and J ends lost 1 base and 5 bases, in that order; junction bases with no gene match: 6. Germline V CDR1 and CDR2: KGHSH, LQKENI. The CDR3 spells CASSPLEGGVDTQYF. DNA for the CDR3: TGTGCCAGCTCACCACTTGAGGGAGGGGTAGATACGCAGTATTTT.

The gene calls are TRBV7-3 and TRBJ2-1; 10 bases are shared with TRBD1. Per germline, CDR1 SGHTA and CDR2 FQGTGA. Trimming at V came to 2 bases and at J to 3 bases, leaving 13 bases not matched to a gene. This CDR3 has 19 amino acids. In nucleotides, the CDR3 is TGTGCCAGCAGCTTATTCCGGGACAGGGGCCTTGGGGGCTACAATGAGCAGTTCTTC. Its translation is CASSLFRDRGLGGYNEQFF.

The chain uses TRBV29-1 and TRBJ1-2; TRBD1 matches 9 bases. This CDR3 comprises 17 residues. Germline values: CDR1 SQVTM, CDR2 ANQGSEA. Trimming removed 6 bases from V and 6 bases from J; junction bases left unmatched: 20. CDR3 amino acids: CSVVTSTGQGWRHGYTF. The CDR3 bases are TGCAGCGTCGTTACATCAACGGGACAGGGTTGGCGACATGGCTACACCTTC.

V and J are TRBV2 and TRBJ2-3; no firm D call. The V gene's germline CDR1 is SNHLY and CDR2 FYNNEI. This CDR3 is built from 13 residues. V was pared by 8 bases and J by 2 bases, with 11 bases between. DNA of the CDR3: TGTGCCAGCGAGCAGGAAATCACAGATACGCAGTATTTT. Its protein is CASEQEITDTQYF. Drawing the rest from reference TRBV2 and TRBJ2-3, the complete variable domain is EPEVTQTPSHQVTQMGQEVILRCVPISNHLYFYWYRQILGQKVEFLVSFYNNEISEKSEIFDDQFSVERPDGSNFTLKIRSTKLEDSAMYFCASEQEITDTQYFGPGTRLTVL.

V and J are TRBV25-1 and TRBJ1-1; TRBD1 is a possible D gene (6 bases). This CDR3 region has 14 residues. The V end was cut by 5 bases, the J end by 1 base, with 11 bases between. Germline V gives CDR1 MGHDK, CDR2 SYGVNS. CDR3 sequence reads: CASSWGQANTEAFF. The CDR3 coding sequence is TGTGCCAGCAGTTGGGGACAAGCGAACACTGAAGCTTTCTTT.

The CDR3 DNA follows: TGCAGCGCCGCAGGGGGAGATAACTATGGCTACACCTTC. Amino acids: CSAAGGDNYGYTF. The V and J genes are TRBV29-1 and TRBJ1-2, with TRBD1 matching 7 bases. The CDR3 covers 13 residues. J lost 1 base, V lost 7 bases, and 6 bases had no gene match. The V gene's germline CDR1 is SQVTM and CDR2 ANQGSEA. The full variable domain, its missing parts supplied by reference TRBV29-1 and TRBJ1-2, is SAVISQKPSRDICQRGTSLTIQCQVDSQVTMMFWYRQQPGQSLTLIATANQGSEATYESGFVIDKFPISRPNLTFSTLTVSNMSPEDSSIYLCSAAGGDNYGYTFGSGTRLTVV.